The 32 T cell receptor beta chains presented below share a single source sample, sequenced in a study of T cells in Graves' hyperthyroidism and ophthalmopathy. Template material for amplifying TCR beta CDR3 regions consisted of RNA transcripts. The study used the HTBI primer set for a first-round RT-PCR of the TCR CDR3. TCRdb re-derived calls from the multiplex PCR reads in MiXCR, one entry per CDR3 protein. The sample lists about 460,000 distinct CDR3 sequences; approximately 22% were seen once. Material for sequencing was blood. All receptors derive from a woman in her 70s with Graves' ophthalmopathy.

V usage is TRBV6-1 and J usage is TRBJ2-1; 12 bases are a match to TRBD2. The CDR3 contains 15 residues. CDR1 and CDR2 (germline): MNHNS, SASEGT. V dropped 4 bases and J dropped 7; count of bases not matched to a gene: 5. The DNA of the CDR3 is TGTGCCAGCAGTGCTTCTAGCGGGAGGGTTAATGAGCAGTTCTTC. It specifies CASSASSGRVNEQFF.

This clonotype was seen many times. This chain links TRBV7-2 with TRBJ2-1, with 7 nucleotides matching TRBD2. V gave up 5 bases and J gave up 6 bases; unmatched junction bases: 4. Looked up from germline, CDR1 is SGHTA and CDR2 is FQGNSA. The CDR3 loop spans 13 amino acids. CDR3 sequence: CASSKTSFNEQFF. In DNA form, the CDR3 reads TGTGCCAGCAGCAAGACTAGCTTCAATGAGCAGTTCTTC.

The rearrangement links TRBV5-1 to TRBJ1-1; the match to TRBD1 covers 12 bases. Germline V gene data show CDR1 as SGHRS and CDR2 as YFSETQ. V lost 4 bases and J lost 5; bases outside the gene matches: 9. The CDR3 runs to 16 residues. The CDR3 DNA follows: TGCGCCAGCAGCCCGTGGGACAGGGGGCTTGAGACTGAAGCTTTCTTT. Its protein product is CASSPWDRGLETEAFF.

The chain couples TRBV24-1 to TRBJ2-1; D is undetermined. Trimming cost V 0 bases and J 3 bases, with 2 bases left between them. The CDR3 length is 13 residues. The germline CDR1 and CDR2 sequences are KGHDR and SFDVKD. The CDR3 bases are TGTGCCACCAGTGATTTGAGCTACAATGAGCAGTTCTTC. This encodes CATSDLSYNEQFF.

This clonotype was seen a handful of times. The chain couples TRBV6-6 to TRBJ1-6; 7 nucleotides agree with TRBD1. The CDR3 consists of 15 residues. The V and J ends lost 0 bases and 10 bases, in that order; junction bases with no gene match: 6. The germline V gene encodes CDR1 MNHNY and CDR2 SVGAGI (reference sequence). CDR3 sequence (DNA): TGTGCCAGCAGTTACTCCATGGACAGGAACTCACCCCTCCACTTT. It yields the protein CASSYSMDRNSPLHF.

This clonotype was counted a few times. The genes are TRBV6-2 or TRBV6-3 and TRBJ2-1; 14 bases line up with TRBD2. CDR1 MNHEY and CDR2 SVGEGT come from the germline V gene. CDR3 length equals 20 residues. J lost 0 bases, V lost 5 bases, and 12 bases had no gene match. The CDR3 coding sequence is TGTGCCAGCAGTCAAAGGGCAGGGACTAGCGGGAGTATCTCCTACAATGAGCAGTTCTTC. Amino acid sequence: CASSQRAGTSGSISYNEQFF.

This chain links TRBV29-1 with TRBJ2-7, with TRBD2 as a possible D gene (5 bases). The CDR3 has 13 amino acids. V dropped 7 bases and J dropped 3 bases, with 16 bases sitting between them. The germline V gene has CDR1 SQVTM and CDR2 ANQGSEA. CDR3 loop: CSAGDGKNYEQYF. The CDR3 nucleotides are TGCAGCGCCGGAGACGGGAAGAACTACGAGCAGTACTTC.

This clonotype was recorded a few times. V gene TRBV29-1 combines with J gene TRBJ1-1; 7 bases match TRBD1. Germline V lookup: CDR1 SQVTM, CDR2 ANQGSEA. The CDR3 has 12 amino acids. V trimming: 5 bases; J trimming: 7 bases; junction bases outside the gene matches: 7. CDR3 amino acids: CSVQTGTIEAFF. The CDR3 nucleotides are TGCAGCGTTCAGACAGGGACCATTGAAGCTTTCTTT.

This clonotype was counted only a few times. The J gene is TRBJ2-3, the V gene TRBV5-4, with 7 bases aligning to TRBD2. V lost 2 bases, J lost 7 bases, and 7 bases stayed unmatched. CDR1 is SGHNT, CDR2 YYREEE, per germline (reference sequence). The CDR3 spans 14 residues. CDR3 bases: TGTGCCAGCAGCTTTTGGGGAGGGCGAAATACGCAGTATTTT. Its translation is CASSFWGGRNTQYF.

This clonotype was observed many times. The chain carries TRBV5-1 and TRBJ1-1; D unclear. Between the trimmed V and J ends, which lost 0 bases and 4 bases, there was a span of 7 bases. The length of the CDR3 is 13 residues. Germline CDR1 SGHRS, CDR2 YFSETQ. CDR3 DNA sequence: TGCGCCAGCAGCTTGGGAGATGCCACTGAAGCTTTCTTT. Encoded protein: CASSLGDATEAFF.

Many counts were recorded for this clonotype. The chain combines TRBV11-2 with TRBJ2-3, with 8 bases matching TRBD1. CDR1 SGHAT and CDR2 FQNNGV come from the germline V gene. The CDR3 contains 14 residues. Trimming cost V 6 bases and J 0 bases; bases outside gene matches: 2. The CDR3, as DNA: TGTGCCAGCAGTTACAGGGGGAGCACAGATACGCAGTATTTT. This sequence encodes CASSYRGSTDTQYF.

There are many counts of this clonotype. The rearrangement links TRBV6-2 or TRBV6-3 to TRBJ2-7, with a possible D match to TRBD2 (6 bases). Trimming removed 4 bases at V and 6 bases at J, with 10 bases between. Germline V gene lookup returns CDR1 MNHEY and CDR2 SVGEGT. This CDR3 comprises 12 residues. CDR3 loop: CASSFTGAEQYF. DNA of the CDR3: TGTGCCAGCAGTTTCACGGGAGCCGAGCAGTACTTC.

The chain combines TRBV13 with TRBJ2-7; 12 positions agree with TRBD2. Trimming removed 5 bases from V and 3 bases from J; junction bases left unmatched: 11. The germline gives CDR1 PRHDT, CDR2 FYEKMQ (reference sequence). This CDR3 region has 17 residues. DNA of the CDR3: TGTGCCAGCAGCGGACTAGCGGGGTATGAAGGGGGCTACGAGCAGTACTTC. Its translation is CASSGLAGYEGGYEQYF. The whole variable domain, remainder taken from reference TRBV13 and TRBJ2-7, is AAGVIQSPRHLIKEKRETATLKCYPIPRHDTVYWYQQGPGQDPQFLISFYEKMQSDKGSIPDRFSAQQFSDYHSELNMSSLELGDSALYFCASSGLAGYEGGYEQYFGPGTRLTVT.

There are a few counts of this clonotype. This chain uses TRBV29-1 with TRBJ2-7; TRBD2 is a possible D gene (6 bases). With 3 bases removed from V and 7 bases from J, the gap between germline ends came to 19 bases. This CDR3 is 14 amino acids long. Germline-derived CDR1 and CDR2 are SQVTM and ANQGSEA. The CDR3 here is CSVEVAPGGLEQYF. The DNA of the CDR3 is TGCAGCGTTGAGGTTGCTCCCGGGGGTTTAGAGCAGTACTTC.

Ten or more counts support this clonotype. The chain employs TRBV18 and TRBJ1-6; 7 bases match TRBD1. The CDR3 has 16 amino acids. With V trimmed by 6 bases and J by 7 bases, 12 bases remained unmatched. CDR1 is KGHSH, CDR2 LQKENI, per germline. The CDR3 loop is CASSLGTDHANSPLHF. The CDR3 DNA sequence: TGTGCCAGCTCCCTCGGGACAGATCATGCAAATTCACCCCTCCACTTT.

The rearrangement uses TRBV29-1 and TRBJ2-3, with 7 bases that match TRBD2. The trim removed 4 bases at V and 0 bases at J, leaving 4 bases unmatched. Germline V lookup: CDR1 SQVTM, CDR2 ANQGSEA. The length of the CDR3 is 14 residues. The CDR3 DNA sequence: TGCAGCGTTGCAAGCGGGACTAGCACAGATACGCAGTATTTT. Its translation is CSVASGTSTDTQYF.

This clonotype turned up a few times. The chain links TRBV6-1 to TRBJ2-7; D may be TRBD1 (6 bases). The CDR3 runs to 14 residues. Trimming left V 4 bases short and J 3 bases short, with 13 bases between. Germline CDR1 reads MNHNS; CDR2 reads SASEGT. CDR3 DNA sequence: TGTGCCAGCAGTGCGACGCTACAGGGCTACGAGCAGTACTTC. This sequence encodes CASSATLQGYEQYF.

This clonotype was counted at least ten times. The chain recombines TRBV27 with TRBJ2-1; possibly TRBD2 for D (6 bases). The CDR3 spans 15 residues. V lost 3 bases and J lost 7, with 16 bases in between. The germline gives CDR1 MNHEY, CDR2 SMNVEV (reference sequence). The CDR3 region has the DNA TGTGCCAGCAGTTTTCTCCGGAGGGCCCAGAATGAGCAGTTCTTC. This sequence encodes CASSFLRRAQNEQFF.

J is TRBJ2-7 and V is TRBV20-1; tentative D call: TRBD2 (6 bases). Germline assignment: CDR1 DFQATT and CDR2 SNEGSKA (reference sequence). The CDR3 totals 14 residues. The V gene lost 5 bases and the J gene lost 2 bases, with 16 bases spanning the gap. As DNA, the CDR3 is TGCAGTGCTCCCCGTCCCGGGAGTCCCTACGAGCAGTACTTC. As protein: CSAPRPGSPYEQYF.

CDR3 sequence (DNA): TGTGCCAGCTCATCGGGACTAGCGGGAGTTAGTGAGCAGTTCTTC. Translated, it gives CASSSGLAGVSEQFF. The chain carries TRBV18 and TRBJ2-1; 14 bases line up with TRBD2. The CDR3 has 15 residues. Trimming took 5 bases from V and 9 from J; bases not matched to a gene: 6. Per germline, CDR1 KGHSH and CDR2 LQKENI.

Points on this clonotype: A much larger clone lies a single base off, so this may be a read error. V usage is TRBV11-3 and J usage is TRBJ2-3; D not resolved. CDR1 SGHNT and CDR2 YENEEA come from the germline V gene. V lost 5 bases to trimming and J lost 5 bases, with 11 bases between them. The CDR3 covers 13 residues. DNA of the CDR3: TGTGCCAGCAGCCCTGCGGCAGGAGATACGCAGTATTTT. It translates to CASSPAAGDTQYF. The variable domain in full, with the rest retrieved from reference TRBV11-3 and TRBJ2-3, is EAGVVQSPRYKIIEKKQPVAFWCNPISGHNTLYWYLQNLGQGPELLIRYENEEAVDDSQLPKDRFSAERLKGVDSTLKIQPAELGDSAVYLCASSPAAGDTQYFGPGTRLTVL.

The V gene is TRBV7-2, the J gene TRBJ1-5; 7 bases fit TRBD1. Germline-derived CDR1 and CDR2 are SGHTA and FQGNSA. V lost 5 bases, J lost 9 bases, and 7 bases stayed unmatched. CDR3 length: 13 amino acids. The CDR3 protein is CASSPWTGSPQHF. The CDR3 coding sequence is TGTGCCAGCAGCCCATGGACAGGATCGCCCCAGCATTTT. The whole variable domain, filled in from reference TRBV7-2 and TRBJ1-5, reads GAGVSQSPSNKVTEKGKDVELRCDPISGHTALYWYRQSLGQGLEFLIYFQGNSAPDKSGLPSDRFSAERTGGSVSTLTIQRTQQEDSAVYLCASSPWTGSPQHFGDGTRLSIL.

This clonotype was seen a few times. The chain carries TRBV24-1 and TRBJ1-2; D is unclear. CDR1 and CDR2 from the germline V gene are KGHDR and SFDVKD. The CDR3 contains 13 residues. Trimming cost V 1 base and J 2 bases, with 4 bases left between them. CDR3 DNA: TGTGCCACCAGTGATTTTGACAACTATGGCTACACCTTC. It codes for CATSDFDNYGYTF.

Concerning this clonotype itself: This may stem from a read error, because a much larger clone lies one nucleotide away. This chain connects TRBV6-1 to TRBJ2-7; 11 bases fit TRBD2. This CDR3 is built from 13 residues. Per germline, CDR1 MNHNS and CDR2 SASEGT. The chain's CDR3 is CASRGTSGYEQCF. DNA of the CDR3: TGTGCCAGCAGGGGGACTAGCGGCTACGAGCAGTGCTTC.

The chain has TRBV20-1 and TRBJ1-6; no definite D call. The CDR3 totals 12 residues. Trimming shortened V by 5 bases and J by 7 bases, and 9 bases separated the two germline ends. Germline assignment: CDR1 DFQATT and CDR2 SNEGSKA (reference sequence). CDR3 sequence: CSAWLPNSPLHF. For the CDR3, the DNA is TGCAGTGCTTGGCTTCCAAATTCACCCCTCCACTTT.

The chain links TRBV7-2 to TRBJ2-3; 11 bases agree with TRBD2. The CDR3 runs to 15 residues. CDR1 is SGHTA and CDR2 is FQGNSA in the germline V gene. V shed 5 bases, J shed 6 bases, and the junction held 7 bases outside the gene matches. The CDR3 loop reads CASSPLAGGPDTQYF. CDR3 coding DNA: TGTGCCAGCAGCCCCTTAGCGGGAGGGCCGGATACGCAGTATTTT.

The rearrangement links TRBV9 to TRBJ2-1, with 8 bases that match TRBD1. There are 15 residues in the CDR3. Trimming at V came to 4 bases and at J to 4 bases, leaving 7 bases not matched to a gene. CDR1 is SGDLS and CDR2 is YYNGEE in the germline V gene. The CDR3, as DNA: TGTGCCAGCAGCCAGGACAGGGTGGAATACAATGAGCAGTTCTTC. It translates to CASSQDRVEYNEQFF.

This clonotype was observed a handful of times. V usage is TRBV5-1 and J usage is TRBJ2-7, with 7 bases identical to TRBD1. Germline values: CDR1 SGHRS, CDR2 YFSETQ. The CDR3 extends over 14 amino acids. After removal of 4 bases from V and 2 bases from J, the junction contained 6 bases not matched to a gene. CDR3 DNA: TGCGCCAGCAGCGTGGGACAGCTAGCCTACGAGCAGTACTTC. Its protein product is CASSVGQLAYEQYF.

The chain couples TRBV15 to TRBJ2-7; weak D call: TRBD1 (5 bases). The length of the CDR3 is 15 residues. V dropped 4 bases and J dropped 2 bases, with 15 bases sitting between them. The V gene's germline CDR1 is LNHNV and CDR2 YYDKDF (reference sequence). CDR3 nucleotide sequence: TGTGCCACCAGCAAAATTGACAGAGGACCCTACGAGCAGTACTTC. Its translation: CATSKIDRGPYEQYF.

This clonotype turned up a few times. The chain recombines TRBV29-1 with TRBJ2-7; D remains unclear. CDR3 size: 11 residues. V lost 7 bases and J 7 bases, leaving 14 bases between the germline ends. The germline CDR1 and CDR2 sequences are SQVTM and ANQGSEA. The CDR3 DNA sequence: TGCAGCGCCGCGGCCGGCAGGGAGCAGTACTTC. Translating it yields CSAAAGREQYF.

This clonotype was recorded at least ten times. The CDR3 region has the DNA TGCAGTGCTCCCGGCGGACAGGCGAACAATCAGCCCCAGCATTTT. It codes for CSAPGGQANNQPQHF. The rearrangement uses TRBV20-1 and TRBJ1-5; the match to TRBD1 covers 7 bases. Germline assignment: CDR1 DFQATT and CDR2 SNEGSKA (reference sequence). The ends lost 5 bases at V and 3 bases at J; junction bases unmatched: 10. The CDR3 length is 15 residues.

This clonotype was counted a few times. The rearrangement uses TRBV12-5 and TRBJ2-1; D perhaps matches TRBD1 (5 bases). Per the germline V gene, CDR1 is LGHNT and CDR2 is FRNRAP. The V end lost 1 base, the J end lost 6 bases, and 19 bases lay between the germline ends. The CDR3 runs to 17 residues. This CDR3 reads CASGLGRDRQRRNEQFF. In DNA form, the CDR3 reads TGTGCTAGTGGTTTGGGCCGAGACAGACAAAGACGCAATGAGCAGTTCTTC. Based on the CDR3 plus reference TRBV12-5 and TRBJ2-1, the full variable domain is DARVTQTPRHKVTEMGQEVTMRCQPILGHNTVFWYRQTMMQGLELLAYFRNRAPLDDSGMPKDRFSAEMPDATLATLKIQPSEPRDSAVYFCASGLGRDRQRRNEQFFGPGTRLTVL.